These 20 T cell receptor beta chains were sequenced from one sample in a study of T-cell reconstitution after alpha-beta-depleted transplantation in children. Preparation of the TCRbeta library involved a method that used unique molecular identifiers. In TCRdb, the PCR reads were re-called with MiXCR into one record per CDR3 protein. Found here are a few hundred thousand distinct CDR3 sequences, 13% of them singletons; the top ten hold roughly 4.3%. This sample comprised PBMCs, obtained from the stem cell graft. The receptors were sampled from a human donor who donated a stem cell graft to a child with Fanconi anemia.

The rearrangement uses TRBV28 and TRBJ2-1, with D unclear. V was trimmed by 6 bases and J by 3 bases, leaving 6 bases between them. The CDR3 runs 12 residues. Germline CDR1 MDHEN, CDR2 SYDVKM. The CDR3 spells CASRPRYNEQFF. The CDR3 region has the DNA TGTGCCAGCAGACCCCGCTACAATGAGCAGTTCTTC.

Only a few counts were recorded for this clonotype. The V call is TRBV7-9, the J call TRBJ2-3; the match to TRBD1 covers 9 bases. CDR1 and CDR2 (germline): SEHNR, FQNEAQ (reference sequence). J lost 5 bases, V lost 5 bases, and 11 bases had no gene match. The CDR3 is 16 residues long. CDR3 in DNA: TGTGCCAGCAGCCCCCCCGCCGGACAGGGGCGAGATACGCAGTATTTT. Residues: CASSPPAGQGRDTQYF.

There are many counts of this clonotype. The chain links TRBV11-3 to TRBJ2-1; 9 positions match TRBD1. The V segment lost 1 base and the J segment 6 bases; nucleotides outside the gene matches: 1. The CDR3 totals 14 residues. CDR1 and CDR2 (germline): SGHNT, YENEEA. CDR3 sequence (DNA): TGTGCCAGCAGCTTAGGGGACAGGGCCAATGAGCAGTTCTTC. Amino acids: CASSLGDRANEQFF.

This clonotype was seen more than once but under ten times. This chain joins TRBV28 and TRBJ2-1, with D possibly matching TRBD1 (5 bases). CDR1 and CDR2 from the germline V gene are MDHEN and SYDVKM. V was shortened by 7 bases and J by 10 bases, with 14 bases between the two germline ends. The CDR3 is 12 residues long. DNA of the CDR3: TGTGCCAGCACCCTCGCCGGACAAGAGCAGTTCTTC. As protein: CASTLAGQEQFF.

V is TRBV28 and J is TRBJ1-1, with D perhaps matching TRBD1 (6 bases). With 7 bases removed from V and 5 bases from J, the gap between germline ends came to 14 bases. CDR3 length equals 13 residues. Germline V gene data show CDR1 as MDHEN and CDR2 as SYDVKM. Written as DNA, the CDR3 is TGTGCCAGCACCGAGGGGGGGAGGACTGAAGCTTTCTTT. Protein: CASTEGGRTEAFF.

The chain links TRBV6-1 to TRBJ1-2; D is undetermined. Germline-derived CDR1 and CDR2 are MNHNS and SASEGT. Between the trimmed V and J ends, which lost 2 bases and 4 bases, there was a span of 5 bases. The CDR3 is made up of 12 amino acids. The CDR3 DNA sequence: TGTGCCAGCAGTGAAAGGAGCTATGGCTACACCTTC. Translated, it gives CASSERSYGYTF.

This clonotype was found many times. The CDR3 loop reads CASRWSGTEAFF. CDR3 coding DNA: TGTGCCAGCCGTTGGTCAGGAACTGAAGCTTTCTTT. The chain has TRBV7-9 and TRBJ1-1; no reliable D call. This CDR3 comprises 12 residues. CDR1 SEHNR and CDR2 FQNEAQ come from the germline V gene (reference sequence). The V end lost 8 bases, the J end lost 5 bases, and 12 bases lay between the germline ends.

This clonotype appeared a few times. The chain uses TRBV20-1 and TRBJ2-7; D is unresolved. Trimming pared 1 base from V and 5 bases from J, leaving 9 bases between. CDR3 size: 12 residues. The germline V gene encodes CDR1 DFQATT and CDR2 SNEGSKA (reference sequence). The CDR3, as DNA: TGCAGTGCTAGAGGTCCCCAAGACGAGCAGTACGTC. The encoded protein is CSARGPQDEQYV.

This clonotype was seen more than once but under ten times. The V and J genes are TRBV5-1 and TRBJ2-3; a weak D match, TRBD1 (5 bases). CDR3 length: 15 residues. Germline CDR1 is SGHRS and CDR2 is YFSETQ. V was clipped by 4 bases and J by 3 bases, with 15 bases between them. The CDR3 DNA follows: TGCGCCAGCAGCCAGGGTAGGGTACGGACAGATACGCAGTATTTT. Translating it yields CASSQGRVRTDTQYF.

This sequence joins TRBV5-1 and TRBJ2-1; 7 nucleotides line up with TRBD2. CDR3 length: 13 amino acids. Germline CDR1 is SGHRS and CDR2 is YFSETQ. After removal of 5 bases from V and 6 bases from J, the junction contained 5 bases not matched to a gene. The CDR3 loop reads CASSRAGSNEQFF. Here the CDR3 DNA reads TGCGCCAGCAGTAGAGCGGGGAGCAATGAGCAGTTCTTC.

The V gene is TRBV11-2, the J gene TRBJ1-1; 8 positions agree with TRBD1. Trimming removed 3 bases from V and 4 bases from J; junction bases left unmatched: 4. The CDR3 contains 14 residues. Germline V CDR1 and CDR2: SGHAT, FQNNGV. CDR3 sequence reads: CASSLTGAGTEAFF. The CDR3 bases are TGTGCCAGCAGCTTGACAGGGGCCGGCACTGAAGCTTTCTTT.

This clonotype was observed a few times. The rearrangement links TRBV5-1 to TRBJ2-1; 8 nucleotides line up with TRBD2. V gave up 4 bases and J gave up 9 bases; unmatched junction bases: 12. Germline V gene data show CDR1 as SGHRS and CDR2 as YFSETQ. The CDR3 runs 15 residues. CDR3 sequence reads: CASSKTSEKLSEQFF. The CDR3 region has the DNA TGCGCCAGCAGCAAGACTAGCGAGAAATTGAGTGAGCAGTTCTTC. The full variable domain, completed using reference TRBV5-1 and TRBJ2-1, is KAGVTQTPRYLIKTRGQQVTLSCSPISGHRSVSWYQQTPGQGLQFLFEYFSETQRNKGNFPGRFSGRQFSNSRSEMNVSTLELGDSALYLCASSKTSEKLSEQFFGPGTRLTVL.

This chain connects TRBV11-2 to TRBJ2-5; perhaps D is TRBD1 or TRBD2 (5 bases each). The germline V gene has CDR1 SGHAT and CDR2 FQNNGV. The CDR3 runs 14 residues. The V and J ends lost 4 bases and 5 bases respectively, with 14 bases between them. The CDR3 sequence: CASSSQRDGETQYF. The CDR3 DNA reads as TGTGCCAGCAGCTCACAGAGGGACGGGGAGACCCAGTACTTC.

Written as DNA, the CDR3 is TGCAGTGCTAGAGATAGGACAGGGACAGGGGATGGCTACACCTTC. Its protein is CSARDRTGTGDGYTF. V is TRBV20-1 and J is TRBJ1-2, with 10 positions matching TRBD1. The trim removed 0 bases at V and 6 bases at J, leaving 7 bases unmatched. Looked up from germline, CDR1 is DFQATT and CDR2 is SNEGSKA (reference sequence). This CDR3 has 15 residues.

Ten or more counts support this clonotype. V and J are TRBV15 and TRBJ2-5, with D possibly being TRBD2 (6 bases). In germline, CDR1 is LNHNV, CDR2 YYDKDF (reference sequence). The V gene lost 0 bases and the J gene lost 2 bases, with 13 bases spanning the gap. The CDR3 consists of 16 residues. The CDR3, as DNA: TGTGCCACCAGCAGAGAGGGTAGCGGACTACAAGAGACCCAGTACTTC. The encoded protein is CATSREGSGLQETQYF.

This clonotype occurred many times. This chain links TRBV7-8 with TRBJ1-6; no firm D call. The ends were cut back, 1 base at V and 10 bases at J, with 5 bases in the middle. Germline V lookup: CDR1 SGHVS, CDR2 FQNEAQ. The CDR3 runs to 12 residues. In nucleotides, the CDR3 is TGTGCCAGCAGCTTAGGGGGATCACCCCTCCACTTT. Its protein is CASSLGGSPLHF.

J is TRBJ2-1 and V is TRBV30, with D perhaps being TRBD1 or TRBD2 (6 bases each). CDR1 and CDR2 from the germline V gene are GTSNPN and SVGIG (reference sequence). V gave up 3 bases and J gave up 0 bases, with 9 bases separating them. CDR3 length equals 14 residues. CDR3 sequence reads: CAWRGGRSYNEQFF. The DNA of the CDR3 is TGTGCCTGGAGGGGGGGCCGCTCCTACAATGAGCAGTTCTTC. Based on the CDR3 plus reference TRBV30 and TRBJ2-1, the full variable domain is SQTIHQWPATLVQPVGSPLSLECTVEGTSNPNLYWYRQAAGRGLQLLFYSVGIGQISSEVPQNLSASRPQDRQFILSSKKLLLSDSGFYLCAWRGGRSYNEQFFGPGTRLTVL.

This clonotype was counted a single time. The chain combines TRBV2 with TRBJ2-3, with TRBD2 matching 14 bases. V shed 4 bases, J shed 4 bases, and the junction held 7 bases outside the gene matches. The CDR3 totals 17 residues. CDR1 SNHLY and CDR2 FYNNEI come from the germline V gene. CDR3 DNA sequence: TGTGCCAGCAGTGGGACTAGCGGGGGGCCTCACCCAGATACGCAGTATTTT. This encodes CASSGTSGGPHPDTQYF.

J is TRBJ2-7 and V is TRBV4-3; 7 bases fit TRBD1. This CDR3 contains 13 residues. Trimming removed 4 bases from V and 4 bases from J; junction bases left unmatched: 4. From germline, CDR1 is LGHNA and CDR2 YSLEER. This chain's CDR3 is CASSPPGGYEQYF. The CDR3 DNA is TGCGCCAGCAGCCCTCCAGGGGGTTACGAGCAGTACTTC.

This clonotype was observed a few times. This CDR3 reads CASSPSSGTGGFEVTDTQYF. In nucleotides, the CDR3 is TGCGCCAGCAGCCCCTCCTCCGGGACAGGGGGCTTCGAAGTCACAGATACGCAGTATTTT. The chain employs TRBV4-3 and TRBJ2-3, with 12 bases identical to TRBD1. The CDR3 contains 20 residues. Unmatched junction bases numbered 16, after V lost 4 bases and J lost 2 bases. Germline assignment: CDR1 LGHNA and CDR2 YSLEER.